The 32 T cell receptor beta chains below all came from one sample that was sequenced in a study of early stage breast cancer tumors. Produced via immunoSEQ multiplex PCR; TCRdb's table is partial and in-frame only. The sample includes fewer than 90,000 clones, 79% seen only once; the top ten take roughly 3.5%. Sequencing was carried out using blood. These receptor sequences come from a person between 60 and 70 years old with breast cancer.

Comment on this clone: Distinct nucleotide sequences in the sample also encode this CDR3. V and J are TRBV7-2 and TRBJ2-1; 9 bases fit TRBD1. Per germline, CDR1 SGHTA and CDR2 FQGNSA. The junction had 5 bases not matched to a gene; V was cut back by 5 bases and J by 3 bases. This CDR3 has 15 amino acids. The CDR3 loop reads CASSLDRGSYNEQFF. As DNA, the CDR3 is TGTGCCAGCAGCCTCGACAGGGGGAGCTACAATGAGCAGTTCTTC.

V and J are TRBV9 and TRBJ2-5; no clear D. V gave up 4 bases and J gave up 2 bases, with 15 bases separating them. The CDR3 runs 15 residues. Germline loops: CDR1 SGDLS, CDR2 YYNGEE. The CDR3 protein is CASSPQPVPQETQYF. CDR3 DNA: TGTGCCAGCAGCCCGCAGCCAGTACCACAAGAGACCCAGTACTTC.

The chain couples TRBV27 to TRBJ2-3, with 8 bases identical to TRBD2. CDR1 is MNHEY, CDR2 SMNVEV, per germline (reference sequence). This CDR3 contains 15 residues. With 0 bases clipped from V and 3 bases from J, the junction kept 2 bases outside the gene matches. CDR3 loop: CASSLSGGGTDTQYF. CDR3 DNA sequence: TGTGCCAGCAGTTTATCCGGGGGGGGGACAGATACGCAGTATTTT.

The J gene is TRBJ2-7, the V gene TRBV28, with 8 bases identical to TRBD2. V was pared by 8 bases and J by 6 bases, with 6 bases of the junction left unmatched. The CDR3 is 12 residues long. Germline V gene lookup returns CDR1 MDHEN and CDR2 SYDVKM. Here the CDR3 DNA reads TGTGCCAGCTCTAGCGGGTCGGGCGAGCAGTACTTC. It codes for CASSSGSGEQYF.

This chain joins TRBV25-1 and TRBJ1-5, with D perhaps TRBD1 (6 bases). The CDR3 totals 14 residues. Between the trimmed V and J ends, which lost 5 bases and 0 bases, there was a span of 8 bases. CDR1 and CDR2 (germline): MGHDK, SYGVNS. The CDR3 sequence: CASSLTGSNQPQHF. For the CDR3, the DNA is TGTGCCAGCAGTTTGACAGGTAGCAATCAGCCCCAGCATTTT. The full variable domain, with the rest looked up from reference TRBV25-1 and TRBJ1-5, is EADIYQTPRYLVIGTGKKITLECSQTMGHDKMYWYQQDPGMELHLIHYSYGVNSTEKGDLSSESTVSRIRTEHFPLTLESARPSHTSQYLCASSLTGSNQPQHFGDGTRLSIL.

The CDR3 region has the DNA TGTGCCGCCGGGACAGGCGTGAGCAATCAGCCCCAGCATTTT. It codes for CAAGTGVSNQPQHF. The rearrangement links TRBV6-6 to TRBJ1-5; 8 bases are a match to TRBD1. The CDR3 loop spans 14 amino acids. Trimming took 11 bases from V and 1 from J; bases not matched to a gene: 7. Germline V gene sequence: CDR1 MNHNY, CDR2 SVGAGI (reference sequence).

This sequence joins TRBV4-1 and TRBJ2-3, with 10 nucleotides matching TRBD2. The CDR3 is 16 residues long. CDR1 and CDR2 from the germline V gene are MGHRA and YSYEKL. Losses at the gene ends were 2 bases for V and 7 bases for J; bases not matched to a gene: 9. CDR3 protein: CASSQPGTSVVHTQYF. CDR3 in DNA: TGCGCCAGCAGCCAACCAGGGACTAGCGTCGTCCATACGCAGTATTTT.

This clone was found once. This rearrangement joins TRBV18 to TRBJ1-1, with 7 bases matching TRBD1. CDR3 length equals 16 residues. Germline lookup yields CDR1 KGHSH and CDR2 LQKENI. The V and J ends lost 4 bases and 0 bases, in that order; junction bases with no gene match: 8. CDR3 sequence (DNA): TGTGCCAGCTCACAAGGACAGGCACCCATGAACACTGAAGCTTTCTTT. Its protein product is CASSQGQAPMNTEAFF.

The chain is built from TRBV11-1 and TRBJ2-5, with a possible D match to TRBD2 (5 bases). CDR1 SGHAT and CDR2 FQDESV come from the germline V gene (reference sequence). This CDR3 comprises 13 residues. With 1 base removed from V and 5 bases from J, the gap between germline ends came to 8 bases. The CDR3 loop reads CASSLDRGETQYF. The CDR3 DNA sequence: TGTGCCAGCAGCTTAGATCGAGGGGAGACCCAGTACTTC.

V and J are TRBV9 and TRBJ2-6; maybe TRBD1 (6 bases). The CDR3 has 18 amino acids. Germline CDR1 is SGDLS and CDR2 is YYNGEE. V shed 4 bases and J shed 0 bases, with 17 bases lying between them. In DNA form, the CDR3 reads TGTGCCAGCAGCCCTCTTGTCCCAGGGGACTCTGGGGCCAACGTCCTGACTTTC. It codes for CASSPLVPGDSGANVLTF.

This sequence joins TRBV10-1 and TRBJ2-3, with unresolved D. The CDR3 is made up of 14 amino acids. CDR1 is WNHNN and CDR2 is SYGVQD in the germline V gene (reference sequence). Between the trimmed V and J ends, which lost 3 bases and 3 bases, there was a span of 10 bases. The CDR3 region is CASSETVGTDTQYF. The CDR3, as DNA: TGCGCCAGCAGTGAAACGGTGGGGACAGATACGCAGTATTTT.

The CDR3 bases are TGTGCCAGCAGTCCCTCCCGGGCCGGGGAGCTGTTTTTT. Encoded protein: CASSPSRAGELFF. The chain combines TRBV6-5 with TRBJ2-2, with D hard to call. Trimming took off 5 bases at V and 6 bases at J, with 10 bases between the two ends. Per germline, CDR1 MNHEY and CDR2 SVGAGI. The CDR3 is 13 amino acids.

The chain employs TRBV13 and TRBJ2-3; TRBD2 matches at 8 bases. CDR3 size: 16 residues. Trimming removed 5 bases from V and 0 bases from J; junction bases left unmatched: 7. Germline-derived CDR1 and CDR2 are PRHDT and FYEKMQ (reference sequence). The CDR3 region is CASSARLAQSTDTQYF. The CDR3 bases are TGTGCCAGCAGCGCGCGACTAGCGCAGAGCACAGATACGCAGTATTTT.

V is TRBV5-4 and J is TRBJ2-3, with 7 bases that match TRBD2. CDR1 and CDR2 (germline): SGHNT, YYREEE (reference sequence). CDR3 size: 16 residues. Trimming cost V 4 bases and J 5 bases; bases outside gene matches: 13. CDR3 in DNA: TGTGCCAGCAGCCCCCACCCTCGAGCGGGGCAAGATACGCAGTATTTT. Translation gives CASSPHPRAGQDTQYF. The full variable domain, its missing parts supplied by reference TRBV5-4 and TRBJ2-3, is ETGVTQSPTHLIKTRGQQVTLRCSSQSGHNTVSWYQQALGQGPQFIFQYYREEENGRGNFPPRFSGLQFPNYSSELNVNALELDDSALYLCASSPHPRAGQDTQYFGPGTRLTVL.

The V gene is TRBV6-5, the J gene TRBJ1-2, with no clear D. Germline V gene sequence: CDR1 MNHEY, CDR2 SVGAGI. V gave up 2 bases and J gave up 3 bases, with 16 bases separating them. The CDR3 is made up of 16 amino acids. CDR3 region: CASSYGGWGGDYGYTF. Written as DNA, the CDR3 is TGTGCCAGCAGTTACGGAGGGTGGGGTGGAGACTATGGCTACACCTTC.

This clone appeared once. V gene TRBV6-5 combines with J gene TRBJ1-5; D not resolved. Germline V CDR1 and CDR2: MNHEY, SVGAGI. This CDR3 has 13 amino acids. Trimming stripped 8 bases from V and 3 bases from J, with 11 bases between. This CDR3 is CASRWGPNQPQHF. The CDR3 region has the DNA TGTGCCAGCCGGTGGGGTCCCAATCAGCCCCAGCATTTT.

V gene TRBV5-1 combines with J gene TRBJ2-7, with TRBD2 matching over 10 bases. Germline CDR1 reads SGHRS; CDR2 reads YFSETQ. The CDR3 has 17 amino acids. Trimming removed 3 bases from V and 6 bases from J; junction bases left unmatched: 15. The CDR3 bases are TGCGCCAGCAGCTCGGGGGCCTTAGCGGGGGGAATGGGCGAGCAGTACTTC. Its protein is CASSSGALAGGMGEQYF.

J is TRBJ2-1 and V is TRBV7-2; maybe TRBD2 (5 bases). The CDR3 spans 14 residues. V was shortened by 1 base and J by 5 bases, with 9 bases between the two germline ends. CDR1 and CDR2 (germline): SGHTA, FQGNSA. Here the CDR3 reads CASSLGRVNNEQFF. The CDR3 coding sequence is TGTGCCAGCAGCTTAGGGCGGGTGAACAATGAGCAGTTCTTC.

V gene TRBV2 combines with J gene TRBJ2-7, with D uncertain. The CDR3 is 14 amino acids. V was shortened by 7 bases and J by 0 bases, with 13 bases between the two germline ends. In germline, CDR1 is SNHLY, CDR2 FYNNEI. The CDR3 sequence: CASTQPPGSYEQYF. CDR3 sequence (DNA): TGTGCCAGCACCCAGCCCCCGGGCTCCTACGAGCAGTACTTC.

V is TRBV27 and J is TRBJ2-1, with D uncertain. This CDR3 comprises 14 residues. Per germline, CDR1 MNHEY and CDR2 SMNVEV (reference sequence). V lost 10 bases and J 2 bases, leaving 15 bases between the germline ends. The DNA of the CDR3 is TGTGCCACCCGACATGGTAGTGCCTACAATGAGCAGTTCTTC. Translation: CATRHGSAYNEQFF.

J is TRBJ2-3 and V is TRBV19; the match to TRBD2 covers 11 bases. CDR1 is LNHDA, CDR2 SQIVND, per germline (reference sequence). Trimming cost V 6 bases and J 6 bases; bases outside gene matches: 8. The CDR3 is 15 residues long. The chain's CDR3 is CASSPPTSGSDTQYF. CDR3 bases: TGTGCCAGTAGCCCCCCCACTAGCGGGAGCGATACGCAGTATTTT.

The DNA of the CDR3 is TGCGCCAGCAGCTTTAACGAGGGTAGGGGAGAGACCCAGTACTTC. This sequence encodes CASSFNEGRGETQYF. The chain employs TRBV5-1 and TRBJ2-5; D tentatively fits TRBD1 or TRBD2 (5 bases each). V was shortened by 2 bases and J by 4 bases, with 15 bases between the two germline ends. The CDR3 runs 15 residues. CDR1 and CDR2 from the germline V gene are SGHRS and YFSETQ.

DNA of the CDR3: TGTGCCAGCAGTTGGGGAGGGACATCTCCCTACGAGCAGTACTTC. Translation gives CASSWGGTSPYEQYF. The chain combines TRBV28 with TRBJ2-7; D is perhaps TRBD2 (7 bases). CDR1 MDHEN and CDR2 SYDVKM come from the germline V gene. The CDR3 runs 15 residues. With 4 bases removed from V and 2 bases from J, the gap between germline ends came to 15 bases.

The table lists this clone with a few counts. The chain couples TRBV6-5 to TRBJ1-2; D is uncertain. V gave up 4 bases and J gave up 3 bases, with 6 bases separating them. This CDR3 has 12 amino acids. Germline CDR1 and CDR2: MNHEY and SVGAGI. CDR3 bases: TGTGCCAGCAGTTCGGCGGACTATGGCTACACCTTC. This codes for CASSSADYGYTF.

The chain carries TRBV11-2 and TRBJ2-5; 8 bases line up with TRBD1. Trimming at V came to 4 bases and at J to 1 base, leaving 5 bases not matched to a gene. The CDR3 totals 15 residues. In germline, CDR1 is SGHAT, CDR2 FQNNGV. CDR3 sequence (DNA): TGTGCCAGCAGCTCGTGGGACAGGATCCAAGAGACCCAGTACTTC. Translation: CASSSWDRIQETQYF.

This clone occurred a few times. The chain links TRBV10-3 to TRBJ2-7, with D perhaps being TRBD1 or TRBD2 (5 bases each). The germline V gene encodes CDR1 ENHRY and CDR2 SYGVKD. The CDR3 spans 13 residues. V shed 6 bases and J shed 4 bases, with 13 bases lying between them. The CDR3 spells CAIRGEGSYEQYF. CDR3 bases: TGTGCCATCAGGGGAGAGGGGTCTTACGAGCAGTACTTC.

The chain combines TRBV14 with TRBJ2-7; D is possibly TRBD2 (6 bases). The germline gives CDR1 SGHDN, CDR2 FVKESK. The CDR3 spans 14 residues. V lost 3 bases to trimming and J lost 2 bases, with 11 bases between them. Here the CDR3 reads CASSQISGAYEQYF. The CDR3 DNA sequence: TGTGCCAGCAGCCAGATCTCGGGGGCCTACGAGCAGTACTTC.

V is TRBV28 and J is TRBJ1-1, with D unresolved. The germline V gene has CDR1 MDHEN and CDR2 SYDVKM. The CDR3 loop spans 11 amino acids. Deletions cut 6 bases from V and 8 bases from J, with 10 bases between. The CDR3 sequence is CASRGKPEAFF. The CDR3 nucleotides read TGTGCCAGCAGGGGGAAGCCCGAAGCTTTCTTT.

The CDR3 protein is CASNGGTYEQYF. CDR3 bases: TGTGCCAGCAACGGCGGGACCTACGAGCAGTACTTC. The rearrangement joins TRBV7-2 to TRBJ2-7; the D gene is possibly TRBD2 (6 bases). The V gene's germline CDR1 is SGHTA and CDR2 FQGNSA. There are 12 residues in the CDR3. V lost 7 bases and J 2 bases, leaving 9 bases between the germline ends.

CDR3 sequence: CASSLPNSYEQYF. DNA for the CDR3: TGTGCCAGCAGCTTGCCCAACTCCTACGAGCAGTACTTC. The chain joins TRBV11-1 to TRBJ2-7; D gene ambiguous. Germline-derived CDR1 and CDR2 are SGHAT and FQDESV (reference sequence). There are 13 residues in the CDR3. The V gene lost 3 bases and the J gene lost 0 bases, with 6 bases spanning the gap.

The rearrangement uses TRBV11-2 and TRBJ2-3; D may be TRBD2 (5 bases). Germline CDR1 reads SGHAT; CDR2 reads FQNNGV. This CDR3 contains 16 residues. Trimming left V 0 bases short and J 4 bases short, with 14 bases between. CDR3 residues: CASSLEWASRSDTQYF. CDR3 nucleotides: TGTGCCAGCAGCTTAGAATGGGCTAGCAGGTCAGATACGCAGTATTTT.

This rearrangement joins TRBV13 to TRBJ1-3; D ambiguous. Germline V lookup: CDR1 PRHDT, CDR2 FYEKMQ (reference sequence). V lost 0 bases to trimming and J lost 3 bases, with 3 bases between them. The CDR3 has 13 amino acids. CDR3 protein: CASSLGRGNTIYF. The CDR3, as DNA: TGTGCCAGCAGCTTAGGCCGTGGAAACACCATATATTTT.